A single sample gave rise to the 19 T cell receptor beta chains below, sequenced in a study of blood T cell repertoires in COVID-19. Assay used: immunoSEQ multiplex PCR; TCRdb lists only in-frame clones, some missing. The data contain over 120,000 clones, around 73% of them singletons. Material for sequencing was PBMCs or T cells enriched from blood (not recorded which). The receptors shown here come from a woman aged 45-65 years who had recovered from COVID-19.

The rearrangement joins TRBV19 to TRBJ2-2; D ambiguous. Germline CDR1 reads LNHDA; CDR2 reads SQIVND (reference sequence). This CDR3 spans 15 amino acids. V lost 3 bases, J lost 4 bases, and 12 bases lay in between. CDR3 bases: TGTGCCAGTAGTATCCCTCAGTCCTCCACCGGGGAGCTGTTTTTT. It codes for CASSIPQSSTGELFF.

The J gene is TRBJ2-1, the V gene TRBV7-3; a weak D match, TRBD1 (5 bases). The germline V gene encodes CDR1 SGHTA and CDR2 FQGTGA. The CDR3 is 14 residues long. Trimming removed 1 base at V and 3 bases at J, with 7 bases between. In DNA, the CDR3 is TGTGCCAGCAGCTTAATAACAGGCTACAATGAGCAGTTCTTC. Its translation: CASSLITGYNEQFF.

This clone appeared a few times. V is TRBV5-4 and J is TRBJ2-2; 15 bases are shared with TRBD2. Losses at the gene ends were 4 bases for V and 5 bases for J; bases not matched to a gene: 6. The CDR3 extends over 17 amino acids. Germline V gene sequence: CDR1 SGHNT, CDR2 YYREEE (reference sequence). In DNA form, the CDR3 reads TGTGCCAGCAGCACGGGACTAGCGGGGGGAAAAACCGGGGAGCTGTTTTTT. Residues: CASSTGLAGGKTGELFF.

This clone was counted only a few times. The V and J genes are TRBV10-3 and TRBJ2-7; 8 bases are a match to TRBD2. The V segment lost 2 bases and the J segment 5 bases; nucleotides outside the gene matches: 8. This CDR3 is built from 15 residues. Germline V gene data show CDR1 as ENHRY and CDR2 as SYGVKD. The CDR3 region has the DNA TGTGCCATCAGTGAGACGGGGACTAGTTTGGACGAGCAGTACTTC. It codes for CAISETGTSLDEQYF.

The rearrangement links TRBV3-1 (or the pseudogene TRBV3-2) to TRBJ1-1; D unresolved. Trimming pared 5 bases from V and 11 bases from J, leaving 18 bases between. Germline V CDR1 and CDR2: LGHDT, YNNKEL (reference sequence). The CDR3 is 13 amino acids. For the CDR3, the DNA is TGTGCCAGCAGCTCTAACACGTTCACTAAGGCTTTCTTT. It translates to CASSSNTFTKAFF.

The count of this clone is one. The chain employs TRBV28 and TRBJ2-3; a possible D gene is TRBD2 (6 bases). The germline CDR1 and CDR2 sequences are MDHEN and SYDVKM. Between the trimmed V and J ends, which lost 6 bases and 4 bases, there was a span of 17 bases. The CDR3 spans 15 residues. The DNA for the CDR3 is TGTGCCAGCAGGGGAACTAGCCCGAGGCCAGATACGCAGTATTTT. Residues: CASRGTSPRPDTQYF.

J is TRBJ1-1 and V is TRBV27; 7 bases are a match to TRBD1. The CDR3 runs 14 residues. The germline CDR1 and CDR2 sequences are MNHEY and SMNVEV (reference sequence). J was trimmed by 1 base and V by 5 bases; bases with no gene match: 4. CDR3 DNA: TGTGCCAGCAGTCCCACAGGGGCGAACACTGAAGCTTTCTTT. Translated: CASSPTGANTEAFF.

The chain recombines TRBV3-1 (or the pseudogene TRBV3-2) with TRBJ1-1; D perhaps matches TRBD1 (5 bases). Trimming shortened V by 0 bases and J by 4 bases, and 9 bases separated the two germline ends. CDR3 size: 14 residues. CDR1 and CDR2 from the germline V gene are LGHDT and YNNKEL (reference sequence). Here the CDR3 reads CASSQEGRGTEAFF. Written as DNA, the CDR3 is TGTGCCAGCAGCCAAGAGGGAAGGGGCACTGAAGCTTTCTTT.

This clone showed up just a few times. The rearrangement joins TRBV5-8 to TRBJ1-1, with TRBD1 matching over 7 bases. V lost 3 bases, J lost 4 bases, and 9 bases stayed unmatched. Germline V gene data show CDR1 as SGHTS and CDR2 as YDEGEE. The CDR3 covers 15 residues. The CDR3 DNA reads as TGTGCCAGCAGCTGGGGGGACAGTTTTGCCACTGAAGCTTTCTTT. Translation gives CASSWGDSFATEAFF.

The rearrangement joins TRBV7-2 to TRBJ2-5, with a weak D call TRBD2 (7 bases). CDR3 length: 15 amino acids. Trimming removed 5 bases from V and 5 bases from J, with 18 bases in between. The germline CDR1 and CDR2 sequences are SGHTA and FQGNSA. This chain's CDR3 is CASSRLGGRGETQYF. In DNA, the CDR3 is TGTGCCAGCAGCAGACTCGGGGGGCGCGGGGAGACCCAGTACTTC.

The chain is built from TRBV3-1 (or the pseudogene TRBV3-2) and TRBJ2-5; D unclear. The CDR3 is 12 residues long. V dropped 4 bases and J dropped 4 bases, with 7 bases sitting between them. Germline V gene sequence: CDR1 LGHDT, CDR2 YNNKEL (reference sequence). CDR3 residues: CASSLFRETQYF. The CDR3 nucleotides are TGTGCCAGCAGCCTGTTCAGAGAGACCCAGTACTTC.

The chain carries TRBV5-1 and TRBJ2-5; possibly TRBD1 or TRBD2 for D (6 bases each). Germline-derived CDR1 and CDR2 are SGHRS and YFSETQ. CDR3 length equals 14 residues. With 4 bases removed from V and 5 bases from J, the gap between germline ends came to 15 bases. The chain's CDR3 is CASSLGGQWETQYF. Here the CDR3 DNA reads TGCGCCAGCAGCCTGGGGGGCCAGTGGGAGACCCAGTACTTC.

This clone occurred a few times. The chain is built from TRBV7-6 and TRBJ2-7, with 8 bases lining up with TRBD2. CDR1 and CDR2 (germline): SGHVS, FNYEAQ. With 5 bases clipped from V and 2 bases from J, the junction kept 11 bases outside the gene matches. The CDR3 contains 16 residues. This CDR3 is CASSLNAGGGTYEQYF. The CDR3 DNA reads TGTGCCAGCAGCCTGAACGCGGGGGGCGGCACCTACGAGCAGTACTTC. The whole variable domain, remainder taken from reference TRBV7-6 and TRBJ2-7, is GAGVSQSPRYKVTKRGQDVALRCDPISGHVSLYWYRQALGQGPEFLTYFNYEAQQDKSGLPNDRFSAERPEGSISTLTIQRTEQRDSAMYRCASSLNAGGGTYEQYFGPGTRLTVT.

This clone showed up just once. The chain joins TRBV5-6 to TRBJ1-1; 9 nucleotides line up with TRBD1. V lost 2 bases to trimming and J lost 10 bases; unmatched junction nucleotides: 6. Per germline, CDR1 SGHDT and CDR2 YYEEEE. The CDR3 totals 13 residues. The CDR3 nucleotides read TGTGCCAGCAGCTTACAGGGGGCAATCGGAGCTTTCTTT. Translation gives CASSLQGAIGAFF.

The V call is TRBV3-1 (or the pseudogene TRBV3-2), the J call TRBJ1-5, with D unclear. The CDR3 length is 12 residues. Germline V gene data show CDR1 as LGHDT and CDR2 as YNNKEL (reference sequence). V was shortened by 0 bases and J by 9 bases, with 6 bases between the two germline ends. The CDR3: CASSQDFGPQHF. Here the CDR3 DNA reads TGTGCCAGCAGCCAAGACTTCGGGCCCCAGCATTTT.

This chain links TRBV19 with TRBJ1-4; 7 positions match TRBD1. J lost 0 bases, V lost 4 bases, and 5 bases had no gene match. Germline CDR1 and CDR2: LNHDA and SQIVND (reference sequence). The CDR3 sequence is 16 residues long. This chain's CDR3 is CASSKDRASTNEKLFF. The CDR3 bases are TGTGCCAGTAGTAAAGACAGGGCATCAACTAATGAAAAACTGTTTTTT.

The rearrangement joins TRBV28 to TRBJ2-7, with a weak D call TRBD2 (5 bases). V was cut by 5 bases and J by 2 bases, with 13 bases left in between. This CDR3 is built from 14 residues. Germline V gene data show CDR1 as MDHEN and CDR2 as SYDVKM. CDR3 in amino acids: CASSRRTGTYEQYV. In DNA form, the CDR3 reads TGTGCCAGCAGTCGCCGGACGGGGACCTACGAGCAGTACGTC.

The chain joins TRBV28 to TRBJ1-4; no definite D call. Germline V gene data show CDR1 as MDHEN and CDR2 as SYDVKM. There are 12 residues in the CDR3. Trimming removed 8 bases at V and 2 bases at J, with 6 bases between. Here the CDR3 reads CASGETNEKLFF. For the CDR3, the DNA is TGTGCCAGCGGGGAGACTAATGAAAAACTGTTTTTT.

This clone was observed once. The chain combines TRBV10-3 with TRBJ2-1, with D unclear. V lost 2 bases, J lost 8 bases, and 13 bases lay in between. There are 14 residues in the CDR3. Germline CDR1 reads ENHRY; CDR2 reads SYGVKD. This CDR3 is CAISEVQRADEQFF. Written as DNA, the CDR3 is TGTGCCATCAGTGAGGTACAACGTGCGGATGAGCAGTTCTTC.